The 13 T cell receptor beta chains reported below all come from one sample, sequenced in a study of blood T cell repertoires in COVID-19. Sequencing used immunoSEQ multiplex PCR; TCRdb keeps in-frame clones, though not all of them. The table includes about 180,000 clones, roughly 88% detected once. Material: PBMCs or T cells enriched from blood (not recorded which). These receptors came from a woman aged 18-29 years who had recovered from COVID-19.

J is TRBJ2-5 and V is TRBV7-3, with D possibly being TRBD2 (5 bases). CDR3 length equals 13 residues. V shed 5 bases and J shed 4 bases, with 11 bases lying between them. The V gene's germline CDR1 is SGHTA and CDR2 FQGTGA. For the CDR3, the DNA is TGTGCCAGCAGCCGAGTCGGAGGAGAGACCCAGTACTTC. It codes for CASSRVGGETQYF.

Only a few counts were recorded for this clone. The J gene is TRBJ2-7, the V gene TRBV27, with 11 positions matching TRBD1. CDR3 length: 15 amino acids. Looked up from germline, CDR1 is MNHEY and CDR2 is SMNVEV (reference sequence). The ends lost 4 bases at V and 3 bases at J; junction bases unmatched: 5. The CDR3 bases are TGTGCCAGCAGTTCATACGGGACAGGGGGCTACGAGCAGTACTTC. Translation gives CASSSYGTGGYEQYF.

This clone appeared a few times. The chain joins TRBV5-6 to TRBJ1-2; 7 nucleotides match TRBD1. V lost 1 base and J lost 6; bases outside the gene matches: 15. Germline V gene sequence: CDR1 SGHDT, CDR2 YYEEEE. This CDR3 has 17 amino acids. Here the CDR3 reads CASSLLGQVSLVDGYTF. The DNA of the CDR3 is TGTGCCAGCAGCTTGTTAGGACAGGTCTCTTTAGTAGATGGCTACACCTTC.

The chain combines TRBV12-3 or TRBV12-4 with TRBJ1-4; perhaps TRBD1 as D (6 bases). The CDR3 length is 12 residues. V gave up 5 bases and J gave up 14 bases, with 15 bases separating them. The CDR3 loop reads CASSPDRTRLFF. Written as DNA, the CDR3 is TGTGCCAGCAGTCCCGACAGGACGCGGCTGTTTTTT.

The chain links TRBV6-1 to TRBJ2-7; 11 bases agree with TRBD2. Germline CDR1 is MNHNS and CDR2 is SASEGT. After removal of 2 bases from V and 3 bases from J, the junction contained 6 bases not matched to a gene. This CDR3 contains 16 residues. The CDR3 region is CASSEIVAGGYYEQYF. The DNA for the CDR3 is TGTGCCAGCAGTGAAATCGTAGCGGGAGGGTACTACGAGCAGTACTTC.

The chain is built from TRBV28 and TRBJ2-7; 7 bases are shared with TRBD2. The V segment lost 5 bases and the J segment 2 bases; nucleotides outside the gene matches: 9. The CDR3 contains 15 residues. Germline CDR1 is MDHEN and CDR2 is SYDVKM. This chain's CDR3 is CASSAQAGVPYEQYF. The CDR3 DNA reads TGTGCCAGCAGTGCCCAGGCGGGGGTACCCTACGAGCAGTACTTC.

This clone turned up a few times. This rearrangement joins TRBV7-2 to TRBJ2-5; tentatively, D is TRBD2 (6 bases). Germline CDR1 and CDR2: SGHTA and FQGNSA. This CDR3 has 15 residues. Between the trimmed V and J ends, which lost 5 bases and 0 bases, there was a span of 13 bases. As DNA, the CDR3 is TGTGCCAGCAGCCCCCGGGGCGGGGACCAAGAGACCCAGTACTTC. Translation gives CASSPRGGDQETQYF.

The rearrangement joins TRBV6-5 to TRBJ1-5, with D uncertain. The CDR3 is 15 residues long. Trimming pared 6 bases from V and 1 base from J, leaving 13 bases between. Germline CDR1 and CDR2: MNHEY and SVGAGI. CDR3 nucleotide sequence: TGTGCCAGCAGACTAGAGGACCGGAGCAATCAGCCCCAGCATTTT. It specifies CASRLEDRSNQPQHF.

V usage is TRBV2 and J usage is TRBJ2-2; D is possibly TRBD2 (5 bases). The CDR3 consists of 16 residues. The germline gives CDR1 SNHLY, CDR2 FYNNEI. The V end lost 2 bases, the J end lost 5 bases, and 15 bases lay between the germline ends. CDR3 DNA sequence: TGTGCCAGCAGTGAAACGGGATCCCCCCTAACCGGGGAGCTGTTTTTT. The encoded protein is CASSETGSPLTGELFF.

The count of this clone is one. J is TRBJ2-2 and V is TRBV3-1 (or the pseudogene TRBV3-2), with D unclear. V lost 0 bases and J lost 6, with 5 bases in between. CDR3 length: 13 amino acids. Germline CDR1 reads LGHDT; CDR2 reads YNNKEL (reference sequence). CDR3 coding DNA: TGTGCCAGCAGCCAAGATACGGCCGGGGAGCTGTTTTTT. It is translated as CASSQDTAGELFF.

This clone has only one observation. This chain uses TRBV18 with TRBJ2-6, with a tentative D call TRBD1 (6 bases). Germline CDR1 is KGHSH and CDR2 is LQKENI. The length of the CDR3 is 15 residues. The V gene lost 5 bases and the J gene lost 0 bases, with 8 bases spanning the gap. The CDR3 DNA reads as TGTGCCAGCTCAGAGGACAGCTCTGGGGCCAACGTCCTGACTTTC. Its translation is CASSEDSSGANVLTF.

The gene calls are TRBV18 and TRBJ1-1; D ambiguous. The CDR3 runs 14 residues. V was pared by 2 bases and J by 2 bases, with 9 bases between. Germline loops: CDR1 KGHSH, CDR2 LQKENI. CDR3: CASSPVRSNTEAFF. Written as DNA, the CDR3 is TGTGCCAGCTCACCAGTCCGCAGTAACACTGAAGCTTTCTTT.

The chain has TRBV19 and TRBJ1-1; a possible D gene is TRBD1 (5 bases). This CDR3 is 14 amino acids long. Germline V gene sequence: CDR1 LNHDA, CDR2 SQIVND (reference sequence). The germline V and J ends were trimmed by 2 bases and 1 base, with 8 bases remaining between them. CDR3 region: CASSIKTENTEAFF. DNA for the CDR3: TGTGCCAGTAGTATAAAGACAGAGAACACTGAAGCTTTCTTT.